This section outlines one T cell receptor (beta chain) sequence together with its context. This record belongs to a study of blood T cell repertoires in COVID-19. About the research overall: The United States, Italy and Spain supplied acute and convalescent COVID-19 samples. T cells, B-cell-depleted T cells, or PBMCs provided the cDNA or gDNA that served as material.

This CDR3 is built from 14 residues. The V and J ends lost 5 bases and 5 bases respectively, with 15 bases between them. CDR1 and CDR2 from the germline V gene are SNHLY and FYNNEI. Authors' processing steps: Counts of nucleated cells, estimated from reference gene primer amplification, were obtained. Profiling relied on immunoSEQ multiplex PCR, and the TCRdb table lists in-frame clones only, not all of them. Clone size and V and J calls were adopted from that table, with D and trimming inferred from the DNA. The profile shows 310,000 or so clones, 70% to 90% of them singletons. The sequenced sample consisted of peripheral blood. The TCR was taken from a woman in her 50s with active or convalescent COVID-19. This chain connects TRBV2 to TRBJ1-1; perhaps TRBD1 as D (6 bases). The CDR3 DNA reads TGTGCCAGCAGTAGCGGGGGCGCGGGGACTGAAGCTTTCTTT. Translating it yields CASSSGGAGTEAFF.